This TCR beta chain is from a study of CD8 T cells in ankylosing spondylitis. V was cut by 4 bases and J by 2 bases, with 20 bases left in between. The CDR3 contains 18 residues. The germline V gene encodes CDR1 SGHAT and CDR2 FQDESV (reference sequence). This clonotype was observed a few times. Its antigen is not known. Overall study results and limits: Significant enrichment of disease-linked clones was reportedly seen in matched ankylosing spondylitis synovial fluid.

Making use of molecular barcodes, quantitative 5'-RACE generated TCR beta libraries. TCRdb reprocessed the 5' RACE reads with MiXCR, giving one entry per CDR3 protein. Of roughly 230,000 distinct CDR3 sequences in the sample, about 20% were seen once. This chain uses TRBV11-1 with TRBJ1-4, with a tentative D call TRBD1 (5 bases). Specimen: blood, either unsorted or a sorted T cell fraction (not recorded which). This receptor was identified in a male donor with ankylosing spondylitis or in good health (not recorded which). CDR3 amino acids: CASSSPIFGAGTNEKLFF. CDR3 nucleotide sequence: TGTGCCAGCAGCTCCCCGATTTTTGGGGCAGGGACTAATGAAAAACTGTTTTTT. The full variable domain, with the rest looked up from reference TRBV11-1 and TRBJ1-4, is EAEVAQSPRYKITEKSQAVAFWCDPISGHATLYWYRQILGQGPELLVQFQDESVVDDSQLPKDRFSAERLKGVDSTLKIQPAELGDSAMYLCASSSPIFGAGTNEKLFFGSGTQLSVL.